Sequencing of this T cell receptor (beta chain) was carried out in a study of chemoradiotherapy in HPV16-positive cancers. Study-level information: Functional T-cell assays on two HPV16-positive patients' cells defined candidate HPV-specific clones and common TCR motifs.

Over chemoradiotherapy, repertoires were sampled more than once. Data came from immunoSEQ multiplex PCR; TCRdb stores just in-frame clones and leaves some out. The top ten clones hold roughly a sixth of a sample with 20,000 to 25,000 clones, around nine tenths of them seen once. In regard to this clone: The antigen remains unidentified.

There are 13 residues in the CDR3. Trimming shortened V by 11 bases and J by 5 bases, and 15 bases separated the two germline ends. CDR1 and CDR2 from the germline V gene are MGHRA and YSYEKL. Study-wide results and caveats: For HPV16-positive patients, expanding HPV-responsive T cells associated with longer recurrence-free survival. Candidate HPV-specific clones and E7-related TCR motifs grew in tumor during treatment.

The source is a human donor with HPV-associated anogenital cancer. The chain uses TRBV4-1 and TRBJ2-2; maybe TRBD2 (5 bases). This sample comprised blood, obtained from a patient who underwent chemoradiotherapy. CDR3 sequence reads: CAGRSPGTGELFF. The CDR3 DNA reads TGCGCCGGGCGATCGCCGGGAACCGGGGAGCTGTTTTTT.